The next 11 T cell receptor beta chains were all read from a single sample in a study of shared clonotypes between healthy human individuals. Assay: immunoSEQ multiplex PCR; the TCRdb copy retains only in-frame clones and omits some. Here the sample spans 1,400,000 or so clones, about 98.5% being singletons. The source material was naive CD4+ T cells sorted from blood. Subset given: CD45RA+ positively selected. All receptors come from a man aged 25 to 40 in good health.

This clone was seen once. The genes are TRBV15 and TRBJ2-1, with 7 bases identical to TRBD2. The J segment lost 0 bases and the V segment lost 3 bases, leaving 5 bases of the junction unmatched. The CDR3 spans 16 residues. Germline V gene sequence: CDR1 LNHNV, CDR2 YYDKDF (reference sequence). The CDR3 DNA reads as TGTGCCACCAGCAGGATCGGGAGGAGCTCCTACAATGAGCAGTTCTTC. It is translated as CATSRIGRSSYNEQFF. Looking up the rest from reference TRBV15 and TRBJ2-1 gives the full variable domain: DAMVIQNPRYQVTQFGKPVTLSCSQTLNHNVMYWYQQKSSQAPKLLFHYYDKDFNNEADTPDNFQSRRPNTSFCFLDIRSPGLGDTAMYLCATSRIGRSSYNEQFFGPGTRLTVL.

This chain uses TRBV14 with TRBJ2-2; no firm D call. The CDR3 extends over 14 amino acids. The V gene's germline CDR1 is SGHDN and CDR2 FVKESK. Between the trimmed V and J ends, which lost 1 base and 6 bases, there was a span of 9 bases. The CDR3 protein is CASSQVVRSGELFF. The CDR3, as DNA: TGTGCCAGCAGCCAAGTTGTAAGGTCCGGGGAGCTGTTTTTT.

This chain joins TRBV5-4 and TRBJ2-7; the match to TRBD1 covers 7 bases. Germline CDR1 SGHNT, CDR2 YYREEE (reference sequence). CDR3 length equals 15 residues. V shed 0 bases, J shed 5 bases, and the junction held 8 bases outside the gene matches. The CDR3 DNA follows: TGTGCCAGCAGCTTGGAAGGGGGCCGTCGAAACGAGCAGTACTTC. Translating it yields CASSLEGGRRNEQYF. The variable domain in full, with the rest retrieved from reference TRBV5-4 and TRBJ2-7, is ETGVTQSPTHLIKTRGQQVTLRCSSQSGHNTVSWYQQALGQGPQFIFQYYREEENGRGNFPPRFSGLQFPNYSSELNVNALELDDSALYLCASSLEGGRRNEQYFGPGTRLTVT.

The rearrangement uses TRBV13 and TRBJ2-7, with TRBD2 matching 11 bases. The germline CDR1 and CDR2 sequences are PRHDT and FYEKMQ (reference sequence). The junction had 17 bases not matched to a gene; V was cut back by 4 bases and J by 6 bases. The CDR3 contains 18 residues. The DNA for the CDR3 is TGTGCCAGCAGCTCTCAGACTAGCGGGAAAACTTTCGTCCGCGAGCAGTACTTC. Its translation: CASSSQTSGKTFVREQYF.

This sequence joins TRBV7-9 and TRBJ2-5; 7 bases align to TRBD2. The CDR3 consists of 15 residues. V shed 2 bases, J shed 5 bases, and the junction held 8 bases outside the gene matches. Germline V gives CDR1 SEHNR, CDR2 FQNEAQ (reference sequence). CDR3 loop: CASSLKRGSEETQYF. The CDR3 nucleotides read TGTGCCAGCAGCTTAAAGCGCGGGAGTGAGGAGACCCAGTACTTC. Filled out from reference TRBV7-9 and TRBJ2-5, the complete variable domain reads DTGVSQNPRHKITKRGQNVTFRCDPISEHNRLYWYRQTLGQGPEFLTYFQNEAQLEKSRLLSDRFSAERPKGSFSTLEIQRTEQGDSAMYLCASSLKRGSEETQYFGPGTRLLVL.

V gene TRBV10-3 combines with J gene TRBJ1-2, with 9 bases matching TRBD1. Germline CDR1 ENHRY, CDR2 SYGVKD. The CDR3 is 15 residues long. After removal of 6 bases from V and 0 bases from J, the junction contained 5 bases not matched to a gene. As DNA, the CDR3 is TGTGCCATCAGGCAGGACAGGGGAGCTAACTATGGCTACACCTTC. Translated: CAIRQDRGANYGYTF.

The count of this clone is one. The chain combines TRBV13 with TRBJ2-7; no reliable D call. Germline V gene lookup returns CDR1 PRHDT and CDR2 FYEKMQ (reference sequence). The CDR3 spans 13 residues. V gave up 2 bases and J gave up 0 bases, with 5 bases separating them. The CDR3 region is CASSLIHSYEQYF. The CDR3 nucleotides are TGTGCCAGCAGCTTAATCCACTCCTACGAGCAGTACTTC.

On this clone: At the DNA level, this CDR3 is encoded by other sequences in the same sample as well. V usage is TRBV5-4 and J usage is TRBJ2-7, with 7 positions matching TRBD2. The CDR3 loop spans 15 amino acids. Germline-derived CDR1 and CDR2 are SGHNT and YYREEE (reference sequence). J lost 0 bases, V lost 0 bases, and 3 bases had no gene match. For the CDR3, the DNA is TGTGCCAGCAGCTTGGGAGGGAGGGCCTCCTACGAGCAGTACTTC. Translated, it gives CASSLGGRASYEQYF.

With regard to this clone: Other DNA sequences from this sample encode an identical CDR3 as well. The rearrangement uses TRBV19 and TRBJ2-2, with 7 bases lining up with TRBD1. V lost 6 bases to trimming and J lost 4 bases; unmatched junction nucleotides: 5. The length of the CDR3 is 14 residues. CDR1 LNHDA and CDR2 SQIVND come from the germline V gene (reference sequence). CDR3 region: CASRVAGGTGELFF. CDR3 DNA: TGTGCCAGTAGGGTGGCAGGGGGCACCGGGGAGCTGTTTTTT.

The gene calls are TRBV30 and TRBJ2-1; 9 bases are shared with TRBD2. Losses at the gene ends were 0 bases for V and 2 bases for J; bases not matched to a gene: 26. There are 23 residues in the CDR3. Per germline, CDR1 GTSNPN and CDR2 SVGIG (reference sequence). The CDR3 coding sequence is TGTGCCTGGAGTGTTATGGGGCCGCTAGCGGGACGGGGGGCAAAGGCCACCTACAATGAGCAGTTCTTC. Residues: CAWSVMGPLAGRGAKATYNEQFF.

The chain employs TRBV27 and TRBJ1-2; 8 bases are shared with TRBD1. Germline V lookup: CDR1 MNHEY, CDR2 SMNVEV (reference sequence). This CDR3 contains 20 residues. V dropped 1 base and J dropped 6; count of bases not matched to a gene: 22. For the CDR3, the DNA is TGTGCCAGCAGTTTATGGGACAGGAGGTCTCCGGCGCGGGGAAAGGATGGCTACACCTTC. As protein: CASSLWDRRSPARGKDGYTF.